The clone carrying this T cell receptor (beta chain) was found once. Being one base from a much bigger clone, this may be a read error. Germline V lookup: CDR1 SGHVS, CDR2 FQNEAQ. The CDR3 totals 12 residues. The data belong to a study of tumor and adjacent non-tumor tissue in lung cancer. TCRbeta libraries were built with three rounds of nested PCR, modified from ARM-PCR. TCRdb fed the multiplex PCR reads into MiXCR, producing one record per CDR3 protein. The sample includes 40,000 to 60,000 distinct CDR3 sequences, less than 70% of them seen just once. RNA was extracted from bulk tissue without any cell sorting. This non-tumor lung sample came from over 3 cm beyond the tumor edge.

This sequence originates from a woman aged 70-85 years with non-small cell lung cancer. The V and J genes are TRBV7-8 and TRBJ2-1; D not resolved. The sequencing input was distant non-tumor lung tissue. DNA for the CDR3: TGTGCCATCAGCACTCATAGGTATGAGCAGTTCTTC. It translates to CAISTHRYEQFF.